This TCR beta chain was retrieved from a study of shared clonotypes between healthy human individuals. Overall study findings and caveats: Generally, naive subsets (rather than memory subsets) showed larger estimated richness.

Notes on this clone: As yet, its antigen is unknown.

CDR1 is SGHDT and CDR2 is YYEEEE in the germline V gene. The trim removed 2 bases at V and 0 bases at J, leaving 7 bases unmatched. The CDR3 totals 18 residues. Sequenced by immunoSEQ multiplex PCR; TCRdb stores in-frame clones only, minus some. Of about 1.1 million clones listed, approximately 80% are singletons. The V call is TRBV5-6, the J call TRBJ2-3, with 12 positions matching TRBD2. This clonotype was sampled from a man aged 18 to 30 in good health. Some clones in this sample may be carry-over from other donors' samples. Sample: memory CD4+ T cells from PBMCs. Subset given: CD45RA-negative fraction. CDR3: CASSFRLAGAGSTDTQYF. Written as DNA, the CDR3 is TGTGCCAGCAGCTTCCGACTAGCGGGAGCTGGAAGCACAGATACGCAGTATTTT.